These T cell receptor beta chains were read from a single sample in a study of OX40 agonist ivuxolimab in advanced cancers. Only in-frame clones appear in the TCRdb table, and some are missing; sequencing was by immunoSEQ multiplex PCR. The sample includes approximately 24,000 clones, more than 80% of them seen just once. Sequenced here: CD4+ or CD8+ T cells sorted from blood, sampled in a trial of the OX40 agonist ivuxolimab. The receptors were gathered from an adult with an advanced solid tumor such as melanoma, head and neck, liver or kidney cancer. CDR3s include the opening cysteine and the closing phenylalanine or tryptophan. D genes are given only for firm matches. The size field is filled for only some rows; it gives once, few, many or a size class.

clone size,V gene,J gene,D gene,CDR3 protein,CDR3 DNA
-,TRBV5-4,TRBJ2-7,TRBD2,CASSLISGGYSYEQYF,TGTGCCAGCAGCTTGATTTCGGGGGGGTACTCCTACGAGCAGTACTTC
-,TRBV7-9,TRBJ2-1,TRBD1,CASSPRTGGATWDNEQFF,TGTGCCAGCAGCCCCAGGACAGGGGGCGCAACGTGGGACAATGAGCAGTTCTTC
-,TRBV18,TRBJ2-2,-,CASSPNGPSTGELFF,TGTGCCAGCTCTCCAAACGGGCCGAGCACCGGGGAGCTGTTTTTT
-,TRBV4-3,TRBJ2-3,TRBD2,CASSRSGLAGADTQYF,TGCGCCAGCAGCCGCTCCGGACTAGCGGGAGCAGATACGCAGTATTTT
-,TRBV5-1,TRBJ1-4,-,CASSLQVGSNEKLFF,TGCGCCAGCAGCTTGCAGGTGGGATCTAATGAAAAACTGTTTTTT
-,TRBV29-1,TRBJ2-7,TRBD2,CSVSGSAYEQYF,TGCAGCGTAAGCGGGAGTGCGTACGAGCAGTACTTC
-,TRBV27,TRBJ1-2,TRBD1,CASNPGTGGKLDGYTF,TGTGCCAGCAACCCCGGGACAGGGGGCAAATTGGATGGCTACACCTTC
-,TRBV6-1,TRBJ2-3,TRBD2,CASSEFAGRSPDTQYF,TGTGCCAGCAGTGAATTTGCCGGGAGGTCCCCAGATACGCAGTATTTT
-,TRBV2,TRBJ2-1,TRBD2,CASSETSGSNNEQFF,TGTGCCAGCAGTGAGACTAGCGGCTCCAACAATGAGCAGTTCTTC
-,TRBV7-2,TRBJ1-6,-,CASSLAGWNSPLHF,TGTGCCAGCAGCTTAGCAGGGTGGAATTCACCCCTCCACTTT
-,TRBV9,TRBJ1-4,-,CASSVQFLNEKLFF,TGTGCCAGCAGCGTTCAGTTCCTTAATGAAAAACTGTTTTTT
-,TRBV7-3,TRBJ2-2,-,CASSLTPAGELFF,TGTGCCAGCAGCTTAACACCAGCCGGGGAGCTGTTTTTT
-,TRBV7-9,TRBJ1-1,TRBD1,CASSPGQGIAEAFF,TGTGCCAGCAGCCCGGGACAGGGAATCGCTGAAGCTTTCTTT
-,TRBV5-8,TRBJ2-3,TRBD2,CASSSGTTPDTQYF,TGTGCCAGCAGCTCTGGGACTACTCCAGATACGCAGTATTTT
few,TRBV10-3,TRBJ2-7,-,CATVSSSYEQYF,TGTGCCACCGTCAGCAGCTCCTACGAGCAGTACTTC
few,TRBV5-1,TRBJ1-1,-,CASSLVGREAFF,TGCGCCAGCAGCTTGGTGGGAAGGGAAGCTTTCTTT
-,TRBV5-1,TRBJ1-4,TRBD1,CASSLEQGGTNEKLFF,TGCGCCAGCAGCTTGGAACAGGGGGGGACTAATGAAAAACTGTTTTTT
-,TRBV2,TRBJ2-7,TRBD1,CASNRQGSSYEQYF,TGTGCCAGCAATAGACAGGGGAGCTCCTACGAGCAGTACTTC
-,TRBV5-5,TRBJ1-1,-,CASSQGLNTEAFF,TGCGCCAGCAGCCAAGGACTGAACACTGAAGCTTTCTTT
-,TRBV5-5,TRBJ2-1,TRBD1,CASSFRQGAVYNEQFF,TGTGCCAGCAGCTTCAGACAGGGGGCGGTCTACAATGAGCAGTTCTTC